This T cell receptor (beta chain) was retrieved from a study of blood T cell repertoires in COVID-19 (dated by TCRdb to between 2020 and 2021). As for the study more broadly: Samples from collaborators originated in the United States, Italy and Spain and spanned both the acute and convalescent phases of COVID-19. The material from the prospective study consisted of cDNA or gDNA derived from T cells, B-cell-depleted T cells, or PBMCs. The dataset comprised deeply sampled blood TCRbeta repertoires from subjects exposed to, actively infected with, or recovered from COVID-19. A freely available public database, intended as a resource for researchers studying the immune response to SARS-CoV-2, is where the repertoires were released. The samples were drawn from the first 160 participants of the ongoing ImmuneRACE study and from 950 to 1,500 subjects provided by 6 global collaborators. Nearly every sample came with metadata listing a de-identified subject ID, COVID-19 status, age in years and sex. Where HLA class I and class II types were available, the types were taken from metadata supplied by the sample provider, not from assay-based typing. On the study overall, not on this receptor specifically: How much clinical and demographic metadata was included differed by source and by participant, and the metadata was provided uncurated.

Each collaborating institution followed its own protocols to collect whole blood in K2EDTA tubes. For TCRbeta analysis, collaborators shipped samples as frozen whole blood, isolated PBMCs, or DNA extracted from either of those sample types. TCRbeta CDR3 regions were amplified from genomic DNA using the immunoSEQ Assay, a bias-controlled multiplex PCR. Per the source publication's procedure: Within the assay, amplification of reference gene primers was used to estimate how many nucleated cells each sample contained. To quantify the absolute abundance of each unique TCRbeta CDR3 rearrangement, sequence reads were collapsed and filtered. Productive Simpson clonality was computed per sample as the square root of Simpson's diversity index over productive rearrangements. TCRdb took this table from immuneACCESS and kept in-frame rearrangements with V and J called. Such tables lack part of the clones; where checked against another copy, unresolved V genes explain under half of the gap, and the rest is unexplained. Clone size and V and J calls were adopted from that table, with D and trimming inferred from the DNA. The table for this sample lists around 160,000 clones; approximately 78% of them were counted only once. The ten largest make up around 9.9% of the sample.

The CDR3 goes from the cysteine to the phenylalanine over 13 residues. Only CDR3 DNA remains: 39 bases, in frame from the first base. At the junction V is shortened by 2 bases and J by 6 bases, with 8 bases in between. The germline V gene supplies CDR1 SGHDT and CDR2 YYEEEE. Details on this clone: The antigen it recognizes is unknown. No base quality values were provided; no much bigger clone lies one nucleotide off.

The rearranged chain carries TRBV5-6 and TRBJ2-2; a tentative D call is TRBD2 (5 bases match). This receptor was taken from a human donor in a cohort sampled during active COVID-19. The specimen sequenced was peripheral blood. The DNA reads TGTGCCAGCAGCTTAGGAGCGGCCGGGGAGCTGTTTTTT. It is translated as CASSLGAAGELFF.